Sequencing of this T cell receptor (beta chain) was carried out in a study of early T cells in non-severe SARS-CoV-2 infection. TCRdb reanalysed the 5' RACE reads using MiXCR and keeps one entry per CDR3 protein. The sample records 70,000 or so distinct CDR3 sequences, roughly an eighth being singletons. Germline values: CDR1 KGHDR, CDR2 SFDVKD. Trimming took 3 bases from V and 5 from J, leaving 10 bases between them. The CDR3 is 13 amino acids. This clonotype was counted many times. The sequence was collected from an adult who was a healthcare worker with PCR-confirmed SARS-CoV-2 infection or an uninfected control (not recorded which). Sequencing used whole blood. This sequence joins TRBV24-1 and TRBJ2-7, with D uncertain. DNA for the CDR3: TGTGCCACCAGTGATCCGCCCTGGGACGAGCAGTACTTC. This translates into CATSDPPWDEQYF.